The rows below give T cell receptor beta chains drawn from one sample of a study of control samples from healthy donors and cancer patients. The table came from immunoSEQ multiplex PCR; TCRdb's copy has only in-frame clones and leaves some out. Among about 150,000 clones listed, roughly 92% were seen once. The sequencing input was blood. The receptors derive from a man aged 45 to 65 in good health. CDR3s include the opening cysteine and the closing phenylalanine or tryptophan. D genes are given only for firm matches. For some rows the clone size is stated as once, few or many, or as a class when expanded; others skip it.

D gene: TRBD1
V gene: TRBV30
clone size: NA
J gene: TRBJ1-6
CDR3 protein: CAWGRDSQRDSPLHF
CDR3 DNA: TGTGCCTGGGGACGGGACAGCCAAAGAGATTCACCCCTCCACTTT

D gene: TRBD1
V gene: TRBV3-1/TRBV3-2
clone size: NA
J gene: TRBJ2-3
CDR3 protein: CASSPGQGRTDTQYF
CDR3 DNA: TGTGCCAGCAGCCCAGGACAGGGGAGGACAGATACGCAGTATTTT

D gene: NA
V gene: TRBV5-1
clone size: NA
J gene: TRBJ2-1
CDR3 protein: CASSLSGNEQFF
CDR3 DNA: TGCGCCAGCAGCTTGTCGGGCAATGAGCAGTTCTTC

D gene: TRBD2
V gene: TRBV6-7
clone size: NA
J gene: TRBJ2-2
CDR3 protein: CASSFPLWREHGGELFF
CDR3 DNA: TGTGCCAGCAGTTTCCCTCTGTGGCGGGAGCATGGCGGGGAGCTGTTTTTT

D gene: TRBD1
V gene: TRBV5-1
clone size: NA
J gene: TRBJ1-1
CDR3 protein: CASSLAGTGTQAFF
CDR3 DNA: TGCGCCAGCAGCTTGGCCGGGACAGGGACCCAAGCTTTCTTT

D gene: TRBD1
V gene: TRBV25-1
clone size: few
J gene: TRBJ1-2
CDR3 protein: CASSAPGTARYGYTF
CDR3 DNA: TGTGCCAGCAGTGCCCCTGGGACAGCCCGCTATGGCTACACCTTC

D gene: NA
V gene: TRBV29-1
clone size: NA
J gene: TRBJ1-5
CDR3 protein: CSARTGGNQPQHF
CDR3 DNA: TGCAGCGCAAGGACCGGGGGCAATCAGCCCCAGCATTTT

D gene: TRBD2
V gene: TRBV3-1/TRBV3-2
clone size: NA
J gene: TRBJ2-3
CDR3 protein: CASSHGLADATDTQYF
CDR3 DNA: TGTGCCAGCAGCCACGGACTAGCGGACGCAACAGATACGCAGTATTTT

D gene: TRBD2
V gene: TRBV7-6
clone size: NA
J gene: TRBJ2-2
CDR3 protein: CASSLAYGLAGGENTGELFF
CDR3 DNA: TGTGCCAGCAGCTTAGCGTACGGACTAGCGGGAGGAGAGAACACCGGGGAGCTGTTTTTT

D gene: NA
V gene: TRBV14
clone size: NA
J gene: TRBJ1-6
CDR3 protein: CASSQSPRSLHF
CDR3 DNA: TGTGCCAGCAGCCAATCCCCCCGATCCCTCCACTTT

D gene: TRBD1
V gene: TRBV9
clone size: NA
J gene: TRBJ2-1
CDR3 protein: CASSGHWTGENYNEQFF
CDR3 DNA: TGTGCCAGCAGCGGACACTGGACAGGGGAAAACTACAATGAGCAGTTCTTC

D gene: TRBD1
V gene: TRBV30
clone size: NA
J gene: TRBJ1-5
CDR3 protein: CAWTSKPGTGGSNQPQHF
CDR3 DNA: TGTGCCTGGACCTCAAAGCCCGGGACAGGGGGTTCCAATCAGCCCCAGCATTTT

D gene: NA
V gene: TRBV28
clone size: NA
J gene: TRBJ1-4
CDR3 protein: CASSLGGTNEKLFF
CDR3 DNA: TGTGCCAGCAGTTTAGGGGGGACTAATGAAAAACTGTTTTTT

D gene: TRBD2
V gene: TRBV28
clone size: NA
J gene: TRBJ2-4
CDR3 protein: CASSRRLAGGPRYF
CDR3 DNA: TGTGCCAGCAGCCGAAGACTAGCGGGAGGGCCCCGGTACTTC

D gene: TRBD2
V gene: TRBV9
clone size: once
J gene: TRBJ2-1
CDR3 protein: CASSVRTSGSLSYNEQFF
CDR3 DNA: TGTGCCAGCAGCGTCCGGACTAGCGGGAGTTTGTCCTACAATGAGCAGTTCTTC

D gene: NA
V gene: TRBV15
clone size: NA
J gene: TRBJ1-5
CDR3 protein: CATSSDVLFGQPQHF
CDR3 DNA: TGTGCCACCAGCAGTGACGTCCTTTTCGGTCAGCCCCAGCATTTT

D gene: NA
V gene: TRBV7-9
clone size: NA
J gene: TRBJ2-7
CDR3 protein: CASSTLTGPMAREQYF
CDR3 DNA: TGTGCCAGCAGCACACTGACAGGCCCAATGGCGCGGGAGCAGTACTTC

D gene: NA
V gene: TRBV11-3
clone size: NA
J gene: TRBJ2-1
CDR3 protein: CASSLAGPLGSNEQFF
CDR3 DNA: TGTGCCAGCAGCTTAGCCGGGCCACTAGGGAGCAATGAGCAGTTCTTC

D gene: NA
V gene: TRBV15
clone size: NA
J gene: TRBJ2-7
CDR3 protein: CATSGSGEQYF
CDR3 DNA: TGTGCCACCAGCGGCTCAGGCGAGCAGTACTTC

D gene: TRBD1
V gene: TRBV2
clone size: once
J gene: TRBJ2-3
CDR3 protein: CASSTGQGIGTDTQYF
CDR3 DNA: TGTGCCAGCAGCACGGGACAGGGGATTGGCACAGATACGCAGTATTTT

D gene: TRBD1
V gene: TRBV7-9
clone size: NA
J gene: TRBJ1-6
CDR3 protein: CASSLKGGPGQGASPLHF
CDR3 DNA: TGTGCCAGCAGCTTAAAGGGGGGACCGGGACAGGGCGCTTCACCCCTCCACTTT

D gene: TRBD1
V gene: TRBV6-5
clone size: NA
J gene: TRBJ1-2
CDR3 protein: CARGDRVYGYTF
CDR3 DNA: TGTGCCAGGGGGGACAGAGTATACGGCTACACCTTC

D gene: TRBD1
V gene: TRBV5-6
clone size: NA
J gene: TRBJ2-7
CDR3 protein: CASSGKDRGRLEQYF
CDR3 DNA: TGTGCCAGCAGCGGAAAAGACAGGGGGCGCCTCGAGCAGTACTTC

D gene: TRBD2
V gene: TRBV19
clone size: NA
J gene: TRBJ2-2
CDR3 protein: CASSLGLAGTGELFF
CDR3 DNA: TGTGCCAGTAGTTTGGGACTAGCGGGCACCGGGGAGCTGTTTTTT

D gene: NA
V gene: TRBV11-2
clone size: NA
J gene: TRBJ1-1
CDR3 protein: CASSLDVAVNTEAFF
CDR3 DNA: TGTGCCAGCAGCTTAGATGTTGCGGTGAACACTGAAGCTTTCTTT